Below are 10 T cell receptor beta chains sequenced from a single sample in a study of T cell responses to AZD1222 COVID-19 vaccine. Only in-frame clones appear in the TCRdb table, and some are missing; sequencing was by immunoSEQ multiplex PCR. Of about 180,000 clones listed, just over 90% are singletons. The sequencing used peripheral blood, collected on day 0 of AZD1222 vaccination. These receptors came from an adult in good health.

This chain joins TRBV19 and TRBJ2-7; TRBD2 might be the D (7 bases). The CDR3 runs 14 residues. The germline CDR1 and CDR2 sequences are LNHDA and SQIVND (reference sequence). V shed 3 bases and J shed 6 bases, with 15 bases lying between them. The DNA of the CDR3 is TGTGCCAGTAGTATCCGGGGGGCGGGAGTCGAGCAGTACTTC. It is translated as CASSIRGAGVEQYF.

The J gene is TRBJ1-6, the V gene TRBV6-2 or TRBV6-3; D is perhaps TRBD1 (5 bases). V lost 5 bases to trimming and J lost 9 bases, with 14 bases between them. The CDR3 runs to 14 residues. Germline CDR1 MNHEY, CDR2 SVGEGT. The CDR3 DNA sequence: TGTGCCAGCAGTCGTGGAACTACAGGTTCACCCCTCCACTTT. Its translation: CASSRGTTGSPLHF.

The V and J genes are TRBV7-6 and TRBJ2-2, with D unresolved. The germline V and J ends were trimmed by 1 base and 2 bases, with 8 bases remaining between them. CDR3 length: 15 residues. Germline CDR1 reads SGHVS; CDR2 reads FNYEAQ. In DNA, the CDR3 is TGTGCCAGCAGCTTAGGCGTTCAAAACACCGGGGAGCTGTTTTTT. Its translation is CASSLGVQNTGELFF.

This clone was seen a single time. The CDR3 is CASRDAGYVEAFF. CDR3 coding DNA: TGTGCCAGTAGGGATGCGGGGTACGTAGAAGCTTTCTTT. The chain combines TRBV19 with TRBJ1-1; D unresolved. Trimming removed 6 bases at V and 8 bases at J, with 16 bases between. The CDR3 length is 13 residues. Germline assignment: CDR1 LNHDA and CDR2 SQIVND (reference sequence).

This clone came up once. This rearrangement joins TRBV6-1 to TRBJ1-3, with TRBD1 matching over 7 bases. This CDR3 has 16 amino acids. Germline assignment: CDR1 MNHNS and CDR2 SASEGT. The V gene end was trimmed by 3 bases and the J gene end by 0 bases; junction bases not matched to a gene: 5. CDR3 protein: CASSDRGVSSGNTIYF. The CDR3, as DNA: TGTGCCAGCAGTGACAGGGGGGTGAGCTCTGGAAACACCATATATTTT.

The genes are TRBV6-1 and TRBJ2-7; D call uncertain. V dropped 0 bases and J dropped 3 bases, with 9 bases sitting between them. Germline CDR1 reads MNHNS; CDR2 reads SASEGT. The CDR3 covers 14 residues. The CDR3 coding sequence is TGTGCCAGCAGTGAAGCTGGCGAAGGCTACGAGCAGTACTTC. Amino acid sequence: CASSEAGEGYEQYF.

The table lists this clone with a count of one. V and J are TRBV12-3 or TRBV12-4 and TRBJ2-3; TRBD2 matches at 8 bases. Trimming at V came to 6 bases and at J to 5 bases, leaving 4 bases not matched to a gene. The CDR3 is 13 residues long. The chain's CDR3 is CASRAGEVDTQYF. In DNA, the CDR3 is TGTGCCAGCAGAGCGGGAGAGGTAGATACGCAGTATTTT.

This chain connects TRBV2 to TRBJ1-2; 9 bases are shared with TRBD1. With 5 bases clipped from V and 5 bases from J, the junction kept 9 bases outside the gene matches. CDR3 length: 15 residues. Per the germline V gene, CDR1 is SNHLY and CDR2 is FYNNEI. CDR3 loop: CASSPPRTGDYGYTF. DNA of the CDR3: TGTGCCAGCAGTCCCCCCCGGACAGGGGATTATGGCTACACCTTC.

The chain has TRBV7-6 and TRBJ2-5, with 10 bases fitting TRBD2. Germline V gene lookup returns CDR1 SGHVS and CDR2 FNYEAQ. V dropped 2 bases and J dropped 5; count of bases not matched to a gene: 11. The CDR3 is 17 residues long. Here the CDR3 DNA reads TGTGCCAGCAGCTTAAATTGGAAGCGGGAGGGCCGGGAGACCCAGTACTTC. The encoded protein is CASSLNWKREGRETQYF.

This chain joins TRBV29-1 and TRBJ2-1, with a weak D call TRBD2 (6 bases). V was pared by 5 bases and J by 0 bases, with 8 bases between. The CDR3 extends over 13 amino acids. Germline V gene sequence: CDR1 SQVTM, CDR2 ANQGSEA. Here the CDR3 DNA reads TGCAGCGTTCGCGGGGACTCCTACAATGAGCAGTTCTTC. This translates into CSVRGDSYNEQFF.